In this sample, the clone carrying this T cell receptor beta chain turned up a few times. Its antigen is not known. The sample belongs to a study of T cell responses to AZD1222 COVID-19 vaccine. V gave up 6 bases and J gave up 7 bases; unmatched junction bases: 3. The CDR3 spans 12 residues. Germline V gene data show CDR1 as MNHEY and CDR2 as SVGAGI. Overall study findings and caveats: The study identified only five to seven AZD1222 recipients as seropositive at baseline.

Using immunoSEQ multiplex PCR, the repertoire was profiled, and TCRdb retains in-frame clones only, with some absent. There are 95,000 to 110,000 clones in the sample; around 87% occur only once, and 3.5% to 4.5% lies in the top ten. The receptor comes from an adult in good health. The sequencing here drew on peripheral blood, taken on day 0 of AZD1222 vaccination. The chain carries TRBV6-5 and TRBJ1-5, with 7 nucleotides matching TRBD1. The CDR3 region is CASRTGVQPQHF. Here the CDR3 DNA reads TGTGCCAGCAGAACAGGGGTCCAGCCCCAGCATTTT.